A selection of T cell receptor beta chains follows, all from one sample in a study of T-cell memory formation after mild COVID-19. TCRdb re-called the 5' RACE reads through MiXCR, storing one row per CDR3 protein. The sample carries roughly 140,000 distinct CDR3 sequences, 14% to 15% recorded once. The sequenced sample consisted of PBMCs or a T cell subset sorted from them (not recorded which). The receptors here all came from an adult woman who had mild COVID-19 (a few samples of this study predate the infection). Cell type and time point are not known. CDR3s include the opening cysteine and the closing phenylalanine or tryptophan.

j_gene	v_gene	CDR3aa
TRBJ1-1	TRBV4-2	CASSYSGTNTEAFF
TRBJ2-1	TRBV29-1	CSVEVGTIRNEQFF
TRBJ2-2	TRBV7-2	CASSLGGNTGELFF
TRBJ2-7	TRBV14	CASSQFQEYSYEQYF
TRBJ1-1	TRBV27	CASSLDKGGLRGTEAFF
TRBJ2-1	TRBV24-1	CATSDPGLAGAYNEQFF
TRBJ1-2	TRBV5-1	CASSYDRARGGYTF
TRBJ2-1	TRBV6-4	CASSDMAGGPNNEQFF
TRBJ2-1	TRBV5-1	CASSRGTGGSDEQFF
TRBJ1-2	TRBV6-5	CASSSTGTALWGYTF
TRBJ2-2	TRBV5-1	CASSPTGMGITGELFF
TRBJ2-2	TRBV9	CASTSRAAIQGGELFF
TRBJ2-7	TRBV11-2	CASSFGVGAYEQYF
TRBJ2-1	TRBV6-2/TRBV6-3	CASSPSTINTEQFF
TRBJ1-1	TRBV6-5	CASSWDGNTEAFF
TRBJ2-4	TRBV5-4	CASSTWDRGDKNIQYF
TRBJ2-1	TRBV5-5	CASSSGLVGDNEQFF
TRBJ2-6	TRBV12-3/TRBV12-4	CASSQGSPGSGANVLTF
TRBJ2-7	TRBV27	CASSFGTGGNYEQYF
TRBJ2-7	TRBV12-3/TRBV12-4	CASSEWTGINEQYF
TRBJ1-2	TRBV5-1	CASSSPRGTDNYGYTF
TRBJ2-7	TRBV6-6	CASSPLADNEQYF
TRBJ2-2	TRBV7-9	CASSGVGNTGELFF
TRBJ2-7	TRBV9	CASSVGDASSYEQYF
TRBJ2-1	TRBV7-9	CASSLENGGLYNEQFF
TRBJ2-2	TRBV27	CASSFTGNGELFF
TRBJ2-5	TRBV12-3/TRBV12-4	CASSFPTGPAKETQYF
TRBJ2-7	TRBV21-1	CASSKTGFNEQYF
TRBJ2-3	TRBV7-9	CASSSVAGTDTQYF
TRBJ2-7	TRBV6-2/TRBV6-3	CASRSTWGDPYEQYF
TRBJ2-1	TRBV6-4	CASSDSPSGHEQFF
TRBJ1-1	TRBV25-1	CASSLQEGTEAFF
TRBJ2-1	TRBV7-2	CASLREYNNEQFF
TRBJ1-5	TRBV10-3	CAISGELLTGGLNQPQHF
TRBJ1-4	TRBV12-3/TRBV12-4	CASHDSEKLFF
TRBJ1-1	TRBV9	CASSVADGTEAFF
TRBJ2-3	TRBV3-1	CASSQYTDTQYF
TRBJ2-7	TRBV4-1	CASSLPASGGRDEQYF
TRBJ1-4	TRBV7-6	CASSLYGGDEKLFF
TRBJ1-2	TRBV25-1	CASSVGDGYTF
TRBJ2-7	TRBV6-2/TRBV6-3	CASSYGVGEQYF
TRBJ1-6	TRBV19	CASSIFDADGSPLHF
TRBJ2-1	TRBV11-2	CASSSRGRPSSYNEQFF
TRBJ2-2	TRBV24-1	CATSDYEGGNTGELFF
TRBJ1-1	TRBV4-2	CASSQDGDGFAGKAFF
TRBJ2-7	TRBV20-1	CSAAGAREQYF
TRBJ2-1	TRBV7-2	CASSFPRTSGGYNEQFF
TRBJ1-2	TRBV3-1	CASSPRRSPGYTF